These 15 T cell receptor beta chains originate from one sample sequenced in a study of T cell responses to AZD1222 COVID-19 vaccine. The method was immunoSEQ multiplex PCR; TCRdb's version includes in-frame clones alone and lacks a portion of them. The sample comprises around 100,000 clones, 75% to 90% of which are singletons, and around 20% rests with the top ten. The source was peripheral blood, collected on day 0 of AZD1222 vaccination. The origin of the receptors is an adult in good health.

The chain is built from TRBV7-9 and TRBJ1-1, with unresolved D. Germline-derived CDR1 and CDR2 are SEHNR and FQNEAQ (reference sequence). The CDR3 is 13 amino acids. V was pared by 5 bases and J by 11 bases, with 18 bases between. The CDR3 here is CASSPSQRGWAFF. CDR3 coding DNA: TGTGCCAGCAGCCCATCGCAAAGAGGCTGGGCTTTCTTT.

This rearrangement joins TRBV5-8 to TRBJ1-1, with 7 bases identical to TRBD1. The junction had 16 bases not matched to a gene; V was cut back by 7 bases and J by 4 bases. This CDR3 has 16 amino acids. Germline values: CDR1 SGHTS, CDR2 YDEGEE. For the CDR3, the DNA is TGTGCCAGCTACTATCCCGGGACAGTCCTGAGCACTGAAGCTTTCTTT. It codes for CASYYPGTVLSTEAFF.

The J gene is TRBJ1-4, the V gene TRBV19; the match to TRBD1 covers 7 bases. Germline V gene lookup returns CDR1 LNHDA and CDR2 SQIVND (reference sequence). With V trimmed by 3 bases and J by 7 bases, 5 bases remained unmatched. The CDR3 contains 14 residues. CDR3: CASSILTGPEKLFF. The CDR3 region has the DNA TGTGCCAGTAGTATTCTGACAGGGCCTGAAAAACTGTTTTTT. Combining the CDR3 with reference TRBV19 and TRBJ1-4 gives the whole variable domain DGGITQSPKYLFRKEGQNVTLSCEQNLNHDAMYWYRQDPGQGLRLIYYSQIVNDFQKGDIAEGYSVSREKKESFPLTVTSAQKNPTAFYLCASSILTGPEKLFFGSGTQLSVL.

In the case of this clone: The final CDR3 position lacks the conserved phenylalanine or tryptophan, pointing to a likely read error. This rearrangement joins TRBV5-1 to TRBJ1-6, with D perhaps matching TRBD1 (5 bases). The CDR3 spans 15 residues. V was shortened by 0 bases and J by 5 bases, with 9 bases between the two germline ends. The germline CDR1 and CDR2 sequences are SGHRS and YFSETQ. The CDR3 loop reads CASSLAGRDNSPLHL. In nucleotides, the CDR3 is TGCGCCAGCAGCTTGGCAGGGCGGGATAATTCACCCCTCCACCTT.

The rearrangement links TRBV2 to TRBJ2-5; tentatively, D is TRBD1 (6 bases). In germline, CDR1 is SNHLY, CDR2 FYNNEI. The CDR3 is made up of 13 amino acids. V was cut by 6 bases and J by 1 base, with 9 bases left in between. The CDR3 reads CASRTGTQETQYF. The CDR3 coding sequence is TGTGCCAGCAGAACAGGGACCCAAGAGACCCAGTACTTC.

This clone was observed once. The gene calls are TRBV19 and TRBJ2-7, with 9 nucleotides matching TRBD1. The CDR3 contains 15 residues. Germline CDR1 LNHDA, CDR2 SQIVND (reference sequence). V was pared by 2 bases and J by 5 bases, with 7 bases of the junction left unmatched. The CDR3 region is CASSIRTGASDEQYF. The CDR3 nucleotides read TGTGCCAGTAGTATACGGACAGGGGCCTCGGACGAGCAGTACTTC.

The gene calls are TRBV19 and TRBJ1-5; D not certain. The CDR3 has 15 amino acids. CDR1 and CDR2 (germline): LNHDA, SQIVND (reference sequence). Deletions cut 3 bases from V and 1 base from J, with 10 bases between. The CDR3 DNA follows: TGTGCCAGTAGTATCTTCGGGGTAAGCAATCAGCCCCAGCATTTT. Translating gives CASSIFGVSNQPQHF.

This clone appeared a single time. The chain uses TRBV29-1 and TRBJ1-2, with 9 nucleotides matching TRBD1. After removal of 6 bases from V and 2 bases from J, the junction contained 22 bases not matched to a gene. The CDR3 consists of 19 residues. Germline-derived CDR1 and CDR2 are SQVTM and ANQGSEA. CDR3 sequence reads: CSVRGGWATTGGTNYGYTF. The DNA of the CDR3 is TGCAGCGTCCGCGGTGGTTGGGCAACGACAGGGGGTACAAACTATGGCTACACCTTC. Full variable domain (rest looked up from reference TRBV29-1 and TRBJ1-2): SAVISQKPSRDICQRGTSLTIQCQVDSQVTMMFWYRQQPGQSLTLIATANQGSEATYESGFVIDKFPISRPNLTFSTLTVSNMSPEDSSIYLCSVRGGWATTGGTNYGYTFGSGTRLTVV.

Here the CDR3 reads CASSPGQGFSYEQYF. CDR3 coding DNA: TGCGCCAGCAGCCCGGGACAGGGGTTTTCCTACGAGCAGTACTTC. The V call is TRBV5-1, the J call TRBJ2-7, with 10 positions matching TRBD1. J was trimmed by 1 base and V by 4 bases; bases with no gene match: 5. The CDR3 is 15 amino acids. Germline V gives CDR1 SGHRS, CDR2 YFSETQ.

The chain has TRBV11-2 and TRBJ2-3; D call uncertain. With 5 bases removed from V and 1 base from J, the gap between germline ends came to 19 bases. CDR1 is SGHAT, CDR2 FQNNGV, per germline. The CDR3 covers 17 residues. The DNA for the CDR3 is TGTGCCAGCAGCCGCCGCGGAGCGTGGGGTGGCACAGATACGCAGTATTTT. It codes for CASSRRGAWGGTDTQYF.

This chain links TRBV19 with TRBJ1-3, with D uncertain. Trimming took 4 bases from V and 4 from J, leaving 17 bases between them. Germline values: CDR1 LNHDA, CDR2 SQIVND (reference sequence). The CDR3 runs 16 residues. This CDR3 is CASSTYPRLKGNTIYF. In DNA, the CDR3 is TGTGCCAGTAGTACCTATCCCCGCCTAAAGGGAAACACCATATATTTT. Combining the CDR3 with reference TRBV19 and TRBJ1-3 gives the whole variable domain DGGITQSPKYLFRKEGQNVTLSCEQNLNHDAMYWYRQDPGQGLRLIYYSQIVNDFQKGDIAEGYSVSREKKESFPLTVTSAQKNPTAFYLCASSTYPRLKGNTIYFGEGSWLTVV.

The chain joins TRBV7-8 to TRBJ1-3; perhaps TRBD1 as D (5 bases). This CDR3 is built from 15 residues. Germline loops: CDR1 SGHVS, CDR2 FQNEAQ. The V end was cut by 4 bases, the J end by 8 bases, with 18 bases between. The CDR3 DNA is TGTGCCAGCAGCTGGGGACCCGACCGAGGGGACACCATATATTTT. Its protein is CASSWGPDRGDTIYF.

CDR3: CASSASLGNTEAFF. The CDR3 DNA reads as TGTGCCAGCAGCGCGAGCCTGGGGAACACTGAAGCTTTCTTT. The gene calls are TRBV9 and TRBJ1-1; D is ambiguous. This CDR3 is built from 14 residues. V was pared by 3 bases and J by 1 base, with 10 bases between. Looked up from germline, CDR1 is SGDLS and CDR2 is YYNGEE.

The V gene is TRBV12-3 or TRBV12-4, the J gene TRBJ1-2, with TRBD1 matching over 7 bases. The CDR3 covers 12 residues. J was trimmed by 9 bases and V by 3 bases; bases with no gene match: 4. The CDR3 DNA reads TGTGCCAGCAGTTTCAGGACAGGAAGCTACACCTTC. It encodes CASSFRTGSYTF.

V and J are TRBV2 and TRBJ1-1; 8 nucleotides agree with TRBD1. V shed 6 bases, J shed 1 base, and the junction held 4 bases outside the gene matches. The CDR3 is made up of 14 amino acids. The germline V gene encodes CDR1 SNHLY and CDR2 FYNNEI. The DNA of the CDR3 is TGTGCCAGCAGGGCAGGGGGCCAGAACACTGAAGCTTTCTTT. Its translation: CASRAGGQNTEAFF.